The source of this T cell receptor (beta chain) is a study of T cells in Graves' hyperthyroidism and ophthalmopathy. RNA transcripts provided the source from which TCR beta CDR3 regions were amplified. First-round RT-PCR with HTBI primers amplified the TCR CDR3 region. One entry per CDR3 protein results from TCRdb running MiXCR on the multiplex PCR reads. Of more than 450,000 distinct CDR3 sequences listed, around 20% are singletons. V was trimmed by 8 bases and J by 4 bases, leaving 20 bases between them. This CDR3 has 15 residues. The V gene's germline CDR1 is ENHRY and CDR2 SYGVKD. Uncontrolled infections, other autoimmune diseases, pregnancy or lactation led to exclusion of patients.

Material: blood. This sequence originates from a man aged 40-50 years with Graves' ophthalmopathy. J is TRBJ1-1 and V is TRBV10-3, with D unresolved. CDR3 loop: CAIPPSRNMTTEAFF. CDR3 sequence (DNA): TGTGCCATCCCCCCCTCACGGAATATGACCACTGAAGCTTTCTTT.